A selection of T cell receptor beta chains follows, all from one sample in a study of T cells in localized non-small cell lung cancer. Only in-frame clones appear in the TCRdb table, and some are missing; sequencing was by immunoSEQ multiplex PCR. The sample holds about 59,000 clones; about 89% are singletons and the top ten take about 20%. Sequenced here: peripheral blood, sampled before any cancer treatment. The receptors shown here come from a man aged 35-75 years with stage I lung adenocarcinoma. CDR3s include the opening cysteine and the closing phenylalanine or tryptophan. Each record gives: CDR3 protein, CDR3 DNA, CDR3 length, D gene, clone size, V gene, J gene. A D gene is named only where the DNA matches it firmly. Not all rows give a size; the values are once, few, many and, for expanded clones, a class.

cdr3_aa: CASSWGETEFEQYF
cdr3_nt: TGTGCCAGCAGCTGGGGCGAAACAGAGTTCGAGCAGTACTTC
cdr3_length: 14
d_call: .
clone_size: .
v_call: TRBV5-4
j_call: TRBJ2-7

cdr3_aa: CASNRQGAGYTF
cdr3_nt: TGTGCCAGCAATCGGCAGGGGGCTGGCTACACCTTC
cdr3_length: 12
d_call: TRBD1
clone_size: .
v_call: TRBV2
j_call: TRBJ1-2

cdr3_aa: CASSETSGDTGELFF
cdr3_nt: TGTGCCAGCAGTGAAACTAGCGGAGACACCGGGGAGCTGTTTTTT
cdr3_length: 15
d_call: TRBD2
clone_size: .
v_call: TRBV6-1
j_call: TRBJ2-2

cdr3_aa: CASSESPRETQYF
cdr3_nt: TGTGCCAGCAGCGAAAGCCCTAGGGAGACCCAGTACTTC
cdr3_length: 13
d_call: .
clone_size: .
v_call: TRBV7-9
j_call: TRBJ2-5

cdr3_aa: CASSLGPNGANYGYTF
cdr3_nt: TGTGCCAGTAGTCTCGGGCCAAACGGGGCTAACTATGGCTACACCTTC
cdr3_length: 16
d_call: .
clone_size: .
v_call: TRBV19
j_call: TRBJ1-2

cdr3_aa: CASSETWTSGADTQYF
cdr3_nt: TGTGCCAGCAGCGAAACATGGACTAGCGGTGCAGATACGCAGTATTTT
cdr3_length: 16
d_call: TRBD2
clone_size: .
v_call: TRBV9
j_call: TRBJ2-3

cdr3_aa: CASKMRGSREQYF
cdr3_nt: TGTGCCAGTAAAATGAGGGGGTCACGCGAGCAGTACTTC
cdr3_length: 13
d_call: .
clone_size: .
v_call: TRBV19
j_call: TRBJ2-7

cdr3_aa: CSAQQGAGETQYF
cdr3_nt: TGCAGCGCGCAACAGGGGGCGGGAGAGACCCAGTACTTC
cdr3_length: 13
d_call: TRBD1
clone_size: .
v_call: TRBV29-1
j_call: TRBJ2-5

cdr3_aa: CASSFPAGEKDEQYF
cdr3_nt: TGTGCCAGCAGCTTTCCAGCGGGAGAGAAGGACGAGCAGTACTTC
cdr3_length: 15
d_call: TRBD2
clone_size: .
v_call: TRBV7-9
j_call: TRBJ2-7

cdr3_aa: CASSIGPYRQAYEQYF
cdr3_nt: TGTGCCAGTAGTATAGGCCCTTATCGGCAAGCCTACGAGCAGTACTTC
cdr3_length: 16
d_call: .
clone_size: .
v_call: TRBV19
j_call: TRBJ2-7

cdr3_aa: CASSPSNPGSGTEAFF
cdr3_nt: TGTGCCAGCTCACCTTCAAATCCGGGATCTGGGACTGAAGCTTTCTTT
cdr3_length: 16
d_call: .
clone_size: .
v_call: TRBV18
j_call: TRBJ1-1

cdr3_aa: CASSLAARESYNEQFF
cdr3_nt: TGTGCCAGCAGCTTAGCGGCGCGGGAGTCCTACAATGAGCAGTTCTTC
cdr3_length: 16
d_call: TRBD2
clone_size: .
v_call: TRBV7-8
j_call: TRBJ2-1

cdr3_aa: CASTPTSSYNEQFF
cdr3_nt: TGTGCCAGCACCCCAACTAGCTCCTACAATGAGCAGTTCTTC
cdr3_length: 14
d_call: .
clone_size: .
v_call: TRBV5-5
j_call: TRBJ2-1

cdr3_aa: CASSLDATIQYF
cdr3_nt: TGTGCCAGCAGCTTAGACGCCACTATTCAGTACTTC
cdr3_length: 12
d_call: .
clone_size: .
v_call: TRBV11-3
j_call: TRBJ2-4

cdr3_aa: CAWGSGRNEQFF
cdr3_nt: TGTGCCTGGGGAAGCGGGCGCAATGAGCAGTTCTTC
cdr3_length: 12
d_call: .
clone_size: few
v_call: TRBV30
j_call: TRBJ2-1